This entry concerns a single T cell receptor beta chain. This clonotype was counted a few times. Its recognized antigen is unknown. Within one base of it there is no much larger clone, and no base qualities were kept. The sample is drawn from a study of spatial heterogeneity in lung cancer (dated by TCRdb to the late 2010s). Regarding the study in general: The donors were more than 65 patients from the lung TRACERx cohort who had early-stage, untreated non-small cell lung cancer. Follow-up PBMC samples were sequenced whenever available, and the median time to follow-up was 2 to 3 years after resection. Beta-chain transcripts were consistently detected in greater numbers than alpha-chain transcripts, which likely reflects a higher abundance of beta-chain transcripts. In the raw uncorrected reads, each unique combination of TCR and UMI appeared more than ten times on average. In non-small cell lung cancer, the study quantitatively compared TCR alpha and beta repertoires across several tumor regions, matched nontumor lung, and blood. TCR repertoire features were related to nonsynonymous mutation counts determined by whole-exome sequencing of tumor tissue. Both alpha and beta chains were TCR-sequenced in about 240 tumor regions, about 64 matched nontumor lung samples and some 50 PBMC samples obtained at surgery.

Library preparation employed 5' RACE. The reads were generated on a NextSeq 500. The TCR library protocol attached a unique molecular identifier to each TCR cDNA molecule to allow correction of PCR and sequencing errors. The original pipeline was this. TCR identification, UMI-based error correction and CDR3 extraction were performed with Decombinator tools. Expanded TCRs were defined as those above a frequency of 2 per 1,000, corresponding to the top 1% of the tumor frequency distribution. Renyi diversity was computed with the R vegan package after each repertoire had been subsampled 100 times to 5,000 TCRs. CDR3 similarity networks were built from amino acid triplet string-kernel similarity, connecting CDR3s with pairwise similarity above 0.82. TCRdb's own reprocessing of the public reads used fastp at Q25 and MiXCR and kept productive beta chains. Under each unique CDR3 protein, matching rows form one entry showing the most common genes and DNA. These V and J calls rely on TCRdb rather than the paper's analysis. For this sample the table gives 55,000 to 75,000 distinct CDR3 sequences, of which around 8.9% were detected only once. Under 2.5% of the sample is taken by the ten largest.

The CDR3 measures 14 amino acids from cysteine to phenylalanine. Only CDR3 DNA is held: 42 bases, read in frame from base 1. CDR1 and CDR2 are read off the germline V gene as MGHRA and YSYEKL. V was cut back by 1 base and J by 2 bases, leaving a gap of 9 bases between them. Reading the label with the study, this specimen's time point is: blood at routine non-recurrence follow-up after resection. For TCR sequencing, whole RNA was extracted from tumor and nontumor lung tissue, or from cryopreserved PBMC samples, and no cell sorting was done. Only patients with enough RNA available from two or more tumor regions were chosen for TCR sequencing. Study-level results and caveats: Confirming at a functional level the hypothesis that regional TCRs recognize regional mutations was considered to require additional single-cell paired TCR alpha and beta sequencing. Ubiquitous expanded tumor TCRs were detected in blood more often at tumor resection than at routine follow-up. Only 14 patients were included in the comparisons of baseline and follow-up blood repertoires.

Recombination linked TRBV4-1 to TRBJ2-7; no confident D gene assignment can be made. The sample was PBMCs, taken at follow-up. This receptor was identified in a female donor with early-stage non-small cell lung cancer. Here is the DNA: TGCGCCAGCAGCCAAGTTACGTTAACCTACGAGCAGTACTTC. It is translated as CASSQVTLTYEQYF.